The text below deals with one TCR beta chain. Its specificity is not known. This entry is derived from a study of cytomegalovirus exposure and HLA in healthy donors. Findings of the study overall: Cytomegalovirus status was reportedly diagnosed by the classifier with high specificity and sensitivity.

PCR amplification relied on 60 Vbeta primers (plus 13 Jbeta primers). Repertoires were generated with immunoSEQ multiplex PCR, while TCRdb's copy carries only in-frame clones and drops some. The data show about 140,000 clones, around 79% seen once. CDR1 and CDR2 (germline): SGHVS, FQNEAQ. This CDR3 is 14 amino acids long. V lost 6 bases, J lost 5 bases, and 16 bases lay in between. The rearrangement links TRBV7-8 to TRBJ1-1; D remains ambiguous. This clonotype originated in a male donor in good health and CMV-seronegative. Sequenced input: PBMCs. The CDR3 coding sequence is TGTGCCAGCAGTCTTGGACTAACGGGAACTGAAGCTTTCTTT. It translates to CASSLGLTGTEAFF.